This T cell receptor (beta chain) was captured by sequencing in a study of cytomegalovirus exposure and HLA in healthy donors (dated 2017 in TCRdb). Background on the whole study: According to an earlier analysis of around 600 of the donors, some 180 million T cells yielded 90 million to 130 million unique TCR beta sequences and less than 300 Gb of sequence data. Of the 300 to 500 genotyped donors, approximately 80% were placed in the genetic ancestry cluster associated with self-reported Caucasian donors. Rather than using new phenotypic data, the later analysis identified candidate immune exposures from TCR beta sequences and from how often those sequences occurred across donors. The aim of the study was to test whether cataloging public T cell receptors could identify signatures of past pathogen exposure. The T cell repertoires of around 730 subjects were profiled by immunosequencing and related to cytomegalovirus serostatus. To predict cytomegalovirus infection status, the study combined high-throughput TCR immunosequencing, statistical association of individual TCRs with disease status, and machine learning. Class I and class II HLA loci were covered by the typing at four-digit resolution. A later genetic analysis used genome-wide SNP genotypes for about 65% of the 666 donors, treating that subset as a discovery cohort. Donor age, sex, ethnicity and CMV serostatus were compiled together with the repertoire data. In a later analysis, previously published TCR beta repertoires from hundreds of donors were re-analyzed and high-resolution HLA genotyping was added so that TCR occurrence patterns could be studied. Typing coverage varied by locus: about 620-630 donors for A, B, C, DRB1 and DQB1; roughly 500 for DQA1; approximately 570 for DPA1; around 490 for DPB1. Among a few hundred genotyped donors of the cohort, an average of around 240,000 unique TCR beta nucleotide sequences were sequenced per donor, approximately 20% of them non-productive. Along with the roughly 670-subject first cohort, a separate validation cohort of over 90 different subjects was used. An early release that covered about 640 HLA-typed donors contained approximately 320 gigabases of sequencing data and approximately 85 million unique TCR sequences. Because of strong linkage in the cohort, roughly five DR-DQ haplotypes were treated as single units for association and clustering. All discovery cohort repertoires had been generated on a single sequencing platform. In an earlier analysis of several hundred of the donors, high-throughput TCR beta sequencing was used to judge whether each TCR beta V gene segment behaved as functional or pseudogenic. Overall study outcomes, separate from this receptor: CMV serostatus was the only immune exposure information available for the cohort. The study gave a list of about 170 TCR beta chains associated with cytomegalovirus. A few of the identified cytomegalovirus-associated TCR beta chains were confirmed in vitro to be specific for cytomegalovirus antigens. A later analysis found that HLA-associated TCR beta chains were more clonally expanded and had lower generation probabilities than equally common non-associated chains. A later analysis found that most CMV-associated TCR beta chains appeared HLA-restricted, with HLA associations seemingly driven largely by CMV exposure. Cytomegalovirus status was reported to be diagnosed by the classifier with high specificity and sensitivity in both the original and validation cohorts. Correlated functional status among segregating V segments might reflect linkage disequilibrium, but an unknown experimental factor could not be ruled out. In a later genetic analysis, a missense DCLRE1C variant was associated with V-gene and J-gene trimming of TCR beta chains, and the association was replicated in an independent cohort. According to a later analysis, parvovirus B19, influenza, CMV and Epstein-Barr virus appeared linked to several top co-occurrence clusters. In an earlier analysis of around 500 of the donors, most TCR beta V segments appeared in productive rearrangements about 90% or about 30% of the time, broadly matching IMGT annotations. When HLA alleles, especially DR and DQ, strongly co-occurred, attributing TCR associations to individual alleles was difficult. This cohort had only TCR beta chains sequenced, and the lack of alpha or paired-chain data limited which features could be detected. A cluster of highly shared sequence variants was judged likely to be a technical artifact of the sequencing pipeline. Because some donors lacked HLA typing at each locus, the association tests relied only on the typed subset. The authors suggested that the approach could potentially be extended to other disease states and immunological phenotypes. Compared with the 666-donor mean, donors in an Asian-associated ancestry cluster had fewer N-insertions in productive TCRs, according to a later genetic analysis. A further reported finding was that TCR beta sequences accurately predicted the HLA-A and HLA-B alleles for most subjects in the first cohort. Some 15 rarely observed V segments, including chromosome 9 orphons, were excluded from the earlier analysis of some 590 of the donors because counts were too low. In a later analysis, around 17,000 TCR beta sequences were associated with specific HLA alleles at a false discovery rate of 0.05. In a later analysis, TCR association rates were found to vary across HLA loci, with the most associated TCRs seen for DRB1 alleles and the fewest for HLA-C alleles. Most TCR sequences were observed very rarely across donors, whereas some public TCRs were present in many individuals. Presence/absence analyses assumed roughly uniform sequencing depth across donors, an assumption that may not hold.

The cohort consisted of 650 to 700 healthy bone marrow donors. All cohort members were sampled while nominally healthy, although unrecorded immune exposures were likely present. Of the roughly 630 cohort members, around 290 had a positive CMV serostatus and approximately 370 had a negative one, while no CMV serostatus was recorded for the donor. A peripheral blood sample was provided by each donor, and peripheral blood mononuclear cells were used for TCR beta sequencing. Genomic DNA extraction from the blood cell samples was performed with the Qiagen DNeasy Blood Extraction Kit. Concerning this clone itself: The specificity of this receptor is unknown. No clone much larger than this one lies a single base away; base qualities are absent.

The method was the immunoSEQ multiplex PCR assay. For the multiplex PCR, a mixture combining 60 forward primers for TCR Vbeta segments and 13 reverse primers for TCR Jbeta segments was used. The CDR3 region of rearranged TCR beta genes was amplified from genomic DNA by a multiplex PCR assay. Amplified TCR beta libraries were sequenced as 87-base-pair reads on the Illumina HiSeq System. Regarding the original processing steps: Across the 700 or so repertoires, a later analysis counted roughly 84 million unique TCR beta chains, roughly 11 million of which were shared by at least two donors. To remove PCR and sequencing errors, raw reads were error-corrected and collapsed into unique sequences using a nearest-neighbor algorithm that merged closely related sequences. To assign V, D and J gene segments, CDR3 sequences were aligned to IMGT reference sequences. For a sequence to be retained, a match of at least six nucleotides to both a V gene segment and a J gene segment was required. Rearrangements were called productive when the CDR3 lacked stop codons and stayed in frame with V and J; all others were non-productive. Following IMGT convention, CDR3 was defined as the stretch from the second conserved V-encoded cysteine to the conserved J-encoded phenylalanine. The earlier analysis of about 610 of the donors excluded any sequence lacking an unambiguous match to a single V gene segment. In an earlier analysis of several hundred of the donors, a V segment was called functional when productive rearrangements were above 56.7%, and segregating when the standard deviation between donors exceeded 5%. A statistical classification framework was built for diagnosing cytomegalovirus status from the catalog of TCR beta chain sequences. V and J gene assignment, in a later analysis, came from comparing TCR nucleotide sequences with IMGT/GENE-DB human TR gene sequences. In a later analysis, CDR3 sequences and most-parsimonious VDJ recombination scenarios were assigned using the TCRdist pipeline. In a later analysis, each TCR beta chain was defined by its CDR3 amino acid sequence together with its V-gene family, and reads without a unique V-gene family were excluded. In a later analysis, 450 to 600 highly shared, low-generation-probability nucleotide sequences were removed to address suspected cross-contamination and a sequencing artifact. For each public chain, a later analysis derived a clonal expansion index from normalized ranks of inferred template counts within each repertoire. In a later analysis, generation probabilities were computed with a VDJ recombination model fitted to out-of-frame rearrangements, and the resulting probabilities were checked against IGoR. Hypergeometric tests were used in a later analysis to score TCR-TCR, TCR-HLA and TCR-CMV co-occurrence, with a repertoire-size bias correction applied to the TCR pairs. In a later analysis, false discovery rates were estimated by permuting HLA or CMV assignments 20 times. In a later analysis, co-occurring TCRs were grouped with DBSCAN, and TCRdist sequence similarity was added when clustering was performed within HLA-allele-positive subsets. Repertoires with fewer than 30,000 or more than 120,000 public chains were left out of co-occurrence clustering, as were about five repertoires with anomalous nucleotide sharing. Drawn from immuneACCESS, this table holds only the in-frame rearrangements with V and J called that TCRdb kept. Clones are partly lost; checked studies trace under half to an unresolved V gene and leave the rest unexplained. D and trimming come from the DNA, and the V and J calls and clone size come from that table. The sample yields approximately 97,000 clones; about 62% were counted once. About 4.5% of the sample belongs to the ten largest clones.

This clonotype was obtained from a human donor in good health. The sample taken for sequencing was PBMCs.

The sequence in DNA is TGCAGCGTTGAAGGAAAGCCGGGTAGCGGGAGAGTCTCCCGGGAGCTGTTTTTT. This yields the protein CSVEGKPGSGRVSRELFF. This receptor chain uses TRBV29-1 and TRBJ2-2, and TRBD2 matches 9 of the central bases. The CDR3 runs 18 residues from the cysteine to the phenylalanine. Of the read, only the CDR3 DNA is kept; its 54 bases are in frame from base 1. Reading the germline V gene gives CDR1 SQVTM and CDR2 ANQGSEA. V is cut back by 1 base and J by 9 bases, with 18 bases in the junction unmatched.